The 9 T cell receptor beta chains listed next were all sequenced from one sample in a study of T cell responses to AZD1222 COVID-19 vaccine. TCRdb keeps only in-frame clones here, not all; method: immunoSEQ multiplex PCR. The sample consists of about 190,000 clones, approximately 90% of them appearing once. The sequencing here drew on peripheral blood, taken on day 0 of AZD1222 vaccination. These receptors were obtained from an adult in good health.

The rearrangement links TRBV28 to TRBJ2-7; 10 positions match TRBD2. The CDR3 contains 17 residues. Germline V gene lookup returns CDR1 MDHEN and CDR2 SYDVKM. V dropped 3 bases and J dropped 6; count of bases not matched to a gene: 14. The CDR3 DNA follows: TGTGCCAGCAGTTTCGCTAGCGGGAGATCCCTACGCTTCGAGCAGTACTTC. Its translation is CASSFASGRSLRFEQYF. Together with reference TRBV28 and TRBJ2-7, the CDR3 gives the full variable domain: DVKVTQSSRYLVKRTGEKVFLECVQDMDHENMFWYRQDPGLGLRLIYFSYDVKMKEKGDIPEGYSVSREKKERFSLILESASTNQTSMYLCASSFASGRSLRFEQYFGPGTRLTVT.

This clone was counted a single time. J is TRBJ2-2 and V is TRBV27, with TRBD1 matching over 7 bases. V lost 0 bases and J lost 1; bases outside the gene matches: 11. CDR3 length equals 19 residues. Germline V gives CDR1 MNHEY, CDR2 SMNVEV (reference sequence). CDR3 sequence: CASSLSRTTGRVNTGELFF. The CDR3 DNA reads as TGTGCCAGCAGTTTATCCCGAACGACAGGGAGAGTGAACACCGGGGAGCTGTTTTTT.

The chain is built from TRBV4-1 and TRBJ1-5, with D perhaps matching TRBD1 (6 bases). The CDR3 length is 18 residues. Germline lookup yields CDR1 MGHRA and CDR2 YSYEKL. V was cut by 2 bases and J by 2 bases, with 19 bases left in between. The CDR3 here is CASSQFFLETGGNQPQHF. CDR3 bases: TGCGCCAGCAGCCAATTCTTCCTGGAGACAGGCGGCAATCAGCCCCAGCATTTT.

The chain is built from TRBV7-9 and TRBJ2-6, with D possibly being TRBD1 (5 bases). Germline V CDR1 and CDR2: SEHNR, FQNEAQ (reference sequence). The CDR3 contains 17 residues. The ends were cut back, 4 bases at V and 0 bases at J, with 13 bases in the middle. The CDR3 DNA reads as TGTGCCAGCAGCTACAGCCCAGGGAACTCTGGGGCCAACGTCCTGACTTTC. This sequence encodes CASSYSPGNSGANVLTF.

The chain links TRBV15 to TRBJ2-7, with 9 nucleotides matching TRBD2. There are 13 residues in the CDR3. CDR1 is LNHNV and CDR2 is YYDKDF in the germline V gene (reference sequence). V was clipped by 6 bases and J by 5 bases; unmatched bases: 5. CDR3 residues: CATSASGTNEQYF. CDR3 nucleotide sequence: TGTGCCACCAGTGCTAGCGGGACTAACGAGCAGTACTTC.

This chain joins TRBV6-1 and TRBJ2-1, with 7 bases aligning to TRBD1. The CDR3 length is 14 residues. V trimming: 2 bases; J trimming: 6 bases; junction bases outside the gene matches: 4. Germline V gives CDR1 MNHNS, CDR2 SASEGT. CDR3 amino acids: CASSEWDSLNEQFF. As DNA, the CDR3 is TGTGCCAGCAGTGAATGGGACAGCCTCAATGAGCAGTTCTTC.

The chain has TRBV4-2 and TRBJ1-3; possibly TRBD1 for D (5 bases). The V end was cut by 1 base, the J end by 3 bases, with 19 bases between. The CDR3 has 18 residues. The germline gives CDR1 LGHNA, CDR2 YNFKEQ. The CDR3 here is CASSQGQQWGLGGNTIYF. The CDR3 DNA reads as TGTGCCAGCAGCCAAGGCCAGCAGTGGGGCTTAGGTGGAAACACCATATATTTT.

This chain joins TRBV7-2 and TRBJ1-2, with a weak D call TRBD1 (5 bases). The V gene's germline CDR1 is SGHTA and CDR2 FQGNSA. V shed 1 base and J shed 5 bases, with 17 bases lying between them. The CDR3 runs to 16 residues. This chain's CDR3 is CASSLVFGGTAYGYTF. In DNA, the CDR3 is TGTGCCAGCAGCTTAGTCTTCGGAGGGACCGCTTATGGCTACACCTTC.

V gene TRBV7-6 combines with J gene TRBJ2-5; the D call may be TRBD1 or TRBD2 (5 bases each). CDR1 and CDR2 from the germline V gene are SGHVS and FNYEAQ. Trimming took off 5 bases at V and 1 base at J, with 11 bases between the two ends. The CDR3 has 14 residues. The CDR3 DNA reads as TGTGCCAGCAGCCAGCCGGGACGCCAAGAGACCCAGTACTTC. It translates to CASSQPGRQETQYF. The whole variable domain, remainder taken from reference TRBV7-6 and TRBJ2-5, is GAGVSQSPRYKVTKRGQDVALRCDPISGHVSLYWYRQALGQGPEFLTYFNYEAQQDKSGLPNDRFSAERPEGSISTLTIQRTEQRDSAMYRCASSQPGRQETQYFGPGTRLLVL.